This paragraph reports one TCR beta chain. The target antigen is unknown. The repertoire was sequenced with immunoSEQ multiplex PCR; TCRdb's copy has only in-frame clones and lacks some. Of roughly 200,000 clones listed, roughly nine tenths are singletons. The sample originates from a study of cytomegalovirus exposure and HLA in healthy donors. About the study: The roughly 130 validation repertoires used the same platform as the roughly 720 first-cohort repertoires (as reported by a later analysis). Study-wide results and caveats: Cytomegalovirus-associated TCR beta chains were listed, numbering 150 to 200. In vitro assays verified that a few CMV-associated chains recognized CMV antigens specifically.

Looked up from germline, CDR1 is MNHEY and CDR2 is SMNVEV (reference sequence). V was trimmed by 0 bases and J by 2 bases, leaving 17 bases between them. The CDR3 covers 18 residues. Sequencing was carried out using PBMCs. This chain links TRBV27 with TRBJ2-1; D is possibly TRBD1 (6 bases). The origin of this receptor is a man aged 25-40 years in good health and CMV-seropositive. The CDR3 nucleotides are TGTGCCAGCAGTTTATCACCGACAGGTGTCACCGCCTACAATGAGCAGTTCTTC. Protein product: CASSLSPTGVTAYNEQFF.